The clone carrying this TCR beta chain came up many times. Time point of the sample: pre-sensitization, week 0. Treatment: therapeutic diphenylcyclopropenone sensitization with weekly scalp DPC. TCRdb passed the RACE reads through MiXCR, listing each CDR3 protein once. This sample has roughly 380,000 distinct CDR3 sequences; roughly 5% occur once, and the top ten carry 2% to 3%. The length of the CDR3 is 15 residues. V gave up 4 bases and J gave up 0 bases, with 10 bases separating them. Germline CDR1 LGHDT, CDR2 YNNKEL (reference sequence). This sample was taken from a study of human T cells and chemical hapten exposure. Study-wide background: The patients were mostly female; they had alopecia areata, totalis or universalis.

The chain links TRBV3-1 to TRBJ1-5; no clear D. The sample was whole blood, taken in connection with sensitization to the hapten diphenylcyclopropenone (DPC). This TCR was sampled from a woman aged 50 to 60 with alopecia areata. Some clones in this sample may be carry-over from other donors' samples. CDR3 DNA: TGTGCCAGCAGCCTCGGACTCTATAGCAATCAGCCCCAGCATTTT. Its protein is CASSLGLYSNQPQHF.